The clone carrying this T cell receptor beta chain was picked up one time. Its antigen is as yet unknown. Germline CDR1 is PRHDT and CDR2 is FYEKMQ (reference sequence). This CDR3 is 15 amino acids long. J was trimmed by 5 bases and V by 1 base; bases with no gene match: 4. The sample comes from a study of T cell responses to AZD1222 COVID-19 vaccine. The assay was immunoSEQ multiplex PCR, and TCRdb's table has in-frame clones only and misses some. The profile covers 190,000 or so clones, with 93% appearing a single time and 1% taken by the ten largest. Study-wide results and caveats: Females outnumbered males among donors, who were mostly white British; clonal diversity was possibly underestimated. Vaccine-related CD4 TCRs covered spike, predominating at 160-218 and 743-854.

This TCR was sampled from an adult who received the AZD1222 COVID-19 vaccine. The material sequenced was peripheral blood, taken 28 days after the second AZD1222 dose. The gene calls are TRBV13 and TRBJ2-7; 11 bases line up with TRBD1. CDR3 sequence reads: CASSLEGQGGHEQYF. CDR3 in DNA: TGTGCCAGCAGCTTAGAGGGACAGGGGGGACACGAGCAGTACTTC.